The 30 T cell receptor beta chains below come from one sample, sequenced in a study of blood T cell repertoires in COVID-19. Profiled with immunoSEQ multiplex PCR; TCRdb holds only in-frame clones, not every one. The sample lists some 340,000 clones, around 87% occurring once. The specimen was PBMCs or T cells enriched from blood (not recorded which). These receptors were taken from a young woman who had recovered from COVID-19.

The genes are TRBV6-6 and TRBJ2-1, with 11 bases aligning to TRBD2. This CDR3 has 14 amino acids. CDR1 and CDR2 from the germline V gene are MNHNY and SVGAGI (reference sequence). V was clipped by 7 bases and J by 6 bases; unmatched bases: 5. Here the CDR3 DNA reads TGTGCCAGCAACCTAGCGGGGGGCTCCAATGAGCAGTTCTTC. It encodes CASNLAGGSNEQFF.

CDR3 DNA: TGTGCCTGGAGTGTTGGCTTAGGGGGTGTCGCGGGCTACACCTTC. Its protein product is CAWSVGLGGVAGYTF. This sequence joins TRBV30 and TRBJ1-2, with D perhaps matching TRBD1 (6 bases). The ends were cut back, 0 bases at V and 8 bases at J, with 19 bases in the middle. The CDR3 is made up of 15 amino acids. In germline, CDR1 is GTSNPN, CDR2 SVGIG (reference sequence). Filled out from reference TRBV30 and TRBJ1-2, the complete variable domain reads SQTIHQWPATLVQPVGSPLSLECTVEGTSNPNLYWYRQAAGRGLQLLFYSVGIGQISSEVPQNLSASRPQDRQFILSSKKLLLSDSGFYLCAWSVGLGGVAGYTFGSGTRLTVV.

The chain recombines TRBV7-9 with TRBJ2-7; tentative D call: TRBD1 (6 bases). The V end was cut by 5 bases, the J end by 0 bases, with 11 bases between. The CDR3 spans 14 residues. CDR1 is SEHNR and CDR2 is FQNEAQ in the germline V gene (reference sequence). The CDR3 DNA reads TGTGCCAGCAGCACGACAGGAGACTCCTACGAGCAGTACTTC. It translates to CASSTTGDSYEQYF.

This clone appeared once. The rearrangement joins TRBV5-1 to TRBJ1-1; D is unresolved. Trimming shortened V by 2 bases and J by 1 base, and 12 bases separated the two germline ends. This CDR3 has 15 amino acids. Germline assignment: CDR1 SGHRS and CDR2 YFSETQ. DNA of the CDR3: TGCGCCAGCAGCTTAACATCCTCAAGGAACACTGAAGCTTTCTTT. Its translation: CASSLTSSRNTEAFF. Full variable domain (outside the CDR3, taken from reference TRBV5-1 and TRBJ1-1): KAGVTQTPRYLIKTRGQQVTLSCSPISGHRSVSWYQQTPGQGLQFLFEYFSETQRNKGNFPGRFSGRQFSNSRSEMNVSTLELGDSALYLCASSLTSSRNTEAFFGQGTRLTVV.

The V and J genes are TRBV6-5 and TRBJ1-1, with 7 bases lining up with TRBD1. The CDR3 sequence is 12 residues long. Per germline, CDR1 MNHEY and CDR2 SVGAGI. The J segment lost 11 bases and the V segment lost 5 bases, leaving 8 bases of the junction unmatched. Here the CDR3 reads CASSHTGVRAFF. The CDR3 DNA reads TGTGCCAGCAGTCATACAGGGGTAAGGGCTTTCTTT.

The rearrangement uses TRBV5-1 and TRBJ1-1; 7 nucleotides agree with TRBD1. With V trimmed by 5 bases and J by 4 bases, 8 bases remained unmatched. This CDR3 comprises 14 residues. The germline CDR1 and CDR2 sequences are SGHRS and YFSETQ. The CDR3 nucleotides are TGCGCCAGCAGTTGGGGGCAGGGGGGCACTGAAGCTTTCTTT. Encoded protein: CASSWGQGGTEAFF.

V usage is TRBV25-1 and J usage is TRBJ1-1; 9 bases match TRBD1. After removal of 9 bases from V and 2 bases from J, the junction contained 10 bases not matched to a gene. The V gene's germline CDR1 is MGHDK and CDR2 SYGVNS. The CDR3 runs to 15 residues. The CDR3 region is CASPIQGAPNTEAFF. DNA for the CDR3: TGTGCCAGTCCCATACAGGGGGCGCCCAACACTGAAGCTTTCTTT.

The chain has TRBV6-5 and TRBJ1-4; D uncertain. V lost 2 bases to trimming and J lost 0 bases, with 4 bases between them. The CDR3 consists of 14 residues. Germline V gives CDR1 MNHEY, CDR2 SVGAGI. CDR3 protein: CASSYLSTNEKLFF. Written as DNA, the CDR3 is TGTGCCAGCAGTTACCTCTCAACTAATGAAAAACTGTTTTTT.

J is TRBJ1-1 and V is TRBV7-3; D is possibly TRBD1 (5 bases). The germline V gene has CDR1 SGHTA and CDR2 FQGTGA. This CDR3 has 14 residues. V was shortened by 1 base and J by 3 bases, with 9 bases between the two germline ends. CDR3 DNA sequence: TGTGCCAGCAGCTTAAGCGGAGGGGACACTGAAGCTTTCTTT. It translates to CASSLSGGDTEAFF.

The chain joins TRBV2 to TRBJ1-3; D is perhaps TRBD1 (5 bases). V was pared by 3 bases and J by 0 bases, with 12 bases between. The CDR3 contains 16 residues. Per germline, CDR1 SNHLY and CDR2 FYNNEI. The CDR3 DNA reads as TGTGCCAGCAGTGAGTTACCCAGGGTCTCTGGAAACACCATATATTTT. Translation: CASSELPRVSGNTIYF. Together with reference TRBV2 and TRBJ1-3, the CDR3 gives the full variable domain: EPEVTQTPSHQVTQMGQEVILRCVPISNHLYFYWYRQILGQKVEFLVSFYNNEISEKSEIFDDQFSVERPDGSNFTLKIRSTKLEDSAMYFCASSELPRVSGNTIYFGEGSWLTVV.

V is TRBV5-4 and J is TRBJ2-5, with 11 positions matching TRBD2. With 4 bases clipped from V and 5 bases from J, the junction kept 10 bases outside the gene matches. CDR1 and CDR2 from the germline V gene are SGHNT and YYREEE (reference sequence). There are 16 residues in the CDR3. The CDR3 nucleotides read TGTGCCAGCAGCGGGGCGACTAGCGGGGTAGGGGAGACCCAGTACTTC. Its protein is CASSGATSGVGETQYF.

CDR3 sequence: CSASPPGTEAFF. Here the CDR3 DNA reads TGCAGTGCTAGTCCGCCCGGGACTGAAGCTTTCTTT. The rearrangement joins TRBV20-1 to TRBJ1-1; D gene uncertain. The CDR3 is 12 residues long. Germline values: CDR1 DFQATT, CDR2 SNEGSKA (reference sequence). Trimming stripped 3 bases from V and 5 bases from J, with 10 bases between.

The chain combines TRBV11-2 with TRBJ2-1; 9 bases fit TRBD1. Germline lookup yields CDR1 SGHAT and CDR2 FQNNGV. This CDR3 region has 15 residues. J was trimmed by 9 bases and V by 0 bases; bases with no gene match: 6. The CDR3: CASSLEIGTGFEQFF. In DNA, the CDR3 is TGTGCCAGCAGCTTAGAGATTGGGACAGGGTTTGAGCAGTTCTTC.

The rearrangement uses TRBV4-1 and TRBJ1-5; TRBD1 aligns across 8 bases. J was trimmed by 6 bases and V by 1 base; bases with no gene match: 5. Germline V gene data show CDR1 as MGHRA and CDR2 as YSYEKL. This CDR3 region has 15 residues. The CDR3 reads CASSQGTGQFQPQHF. The CDR3 bases are TGCGCCAGCAGCCAAGGGACAGGGCAGTTTCAGCCCCAGCATTTT.

This chain connects TRBV4-2 to TRBJ2-3; 7 bases agree with TRBD2. After removal of 2 bases from V and 2 bases from J, the junction contained 4 bases not matched to a gene. Germline V CDR1 and CDR2: LGHNA, YNFKEQ. This CDR3 comprises 15 residues. CDR3 protein: CASSQPSGNTDTQYF. The CDR3 region has the DNA TGTGCCAGCAGCCAACCTAGCGGAAACACAGATACGCAGTATTTT.

This clone was seen a single time. The chain uses TRBV19 and TRBJ2-6, with D unresolved. CDR1 is LNHDA and CDR2 is SQIVND in the germline V gene (reference sequence). V lost 11 bases and J lost 2, with 10 bases in between. This CDR3 contains 13 residues. In DNA, the CDR3 is TGTGCCGGCAGACTGGCTGGGGCCAACGTCCTGACTTTC. Protein: CAGRLAGANVLTF.

V and J are TRBV7-9 and TRBJ2-3, with D possibly matching TRBD2 (7 bases). Germline values: CDR1 SEHNR, CDR2 FQNEAQ (reference sequence). The ends were cut back, 7 bases at V and 0 bases at J, with 14 bases in the middle. CDR3 length: 15 residues. This CDR3 reads CASTQGGSSTDTQYF. As DNA, the CDR3 is TGTGCCAGCACACAGGGCGGGAGCAGCACAGATACGCAGTATTTT.

The gene calls are TRBV5-8 and TRBJ2-5; 10 bases map to TRBD2. CDR3 length: 15 residues. The J segment lost 2 bases and the V segment lost 2 bases, leaving 3 bases of the junction unmatched. Germline-derived CDR1 and CDR2 are SGHTS and YDEGEE. The CDR3 nucleotides read TGTGCCAGCAGCTTTAGCGGGGGGCGTCAAGAGACCCAGTACTTC. Translation: CASSFSGGRQETQYF.

This sequence joins TRBV10-3 and TRBJ1-2; the D gene is possibly TRBD1 (6 bases). This CDR3 comprises 13 residues. Deletions cut 6 bases from V and 2 bases from J, with 10 bases between. Per the germline V gene, CDR1 is ENHRY and CDR2 is SYGVKD. As DNA, the CDR3 is TGTGCCATCAGACCCGGGACAAACTATGGCTACACCTTC. It translates to CAIRPGTNYGYTF.

V is TRBV7-2 and J is TRBJ2-5; D call uncertain. This CDR3 contains 15 residues. Germline V gene sequence: CDR1 SGHTA, CDR2 FQGNSA. Trimming took 2 bases from V and 2 from J, leaving 12 bases between them. CDR3 region: CASSLRFNSQETQYF. The CDR3 DNA follows: TGTGCCAGCAGCTTACGGTTTAACAGTCAAGAGACCCAGTACTTC.

The chain recombines TRBV7-9 with TRBJ2-5; 12 bases align to TRBD2. The germline V gene has CDR1 SEHNR and CDR2 FQNEAQ (reference sequence). The CDR3 extends over 15 amino acids. V lost 6 bases to trimming and J lost 2 bases; unmatched junction nucleotides: 4. CDR3 bases: TGTGCCAGCAGGCGACTAGCGGGGGCGCAAGAGACCCAGTACTTC. Protein sequence: CASRRLAGAQETQYF.

This clone was seen just once. The V gene is TRBV9, the J gene TRBJ1-2; D not resolved. Germline-derived CDR1 and CDR2 are SGDLS and YYNGEE. Trimming pared 3 bases from V and 6 bases from J, leaving 6 bases between. This CDR3 region has 11 residues. CDR3 residues: CASSALNGYTF. CDR3 nucleotides: TGTGCCAGCAGCGCCCTTAATGGCTACACCTTC.

J is TRBJ2-7 and V is TRBV2, with D hard to call. This CDR3 has 11 residues. The germline gives CDR1 SNHLY, CDR2 FYNNEI. The V and J ends lost 7 bases and 4 bases respectively, with 8 bases between them. The CDR3 DNA reads as TGTGCCAGCAACGAGCTATACGAGCAGTACTTC. This gives the protein CASNELYEQYF.

This chain connects TRBV6-2 or TRBV6-3 to TRBJ1-3; perhaps TRBD1 as D (5 bases). V was shortened by 6 bases and J by 8 bases, with 20 bases between the two germline ends. The germline V gene has CDR1 MNHEY and CDR2 SVGEGT. CDR3 size: 15 residues. This CDR3 is CASSSPVDSRDTIYF. The CDR3 DNA sequence: TGTGCCAGCAGCTCCCCCGTCGACAGCAGGGACACCATATATTTT.

The table lists this clone with a few counts. This rearrangement joins TRBV6-1 to TRBJ2-5, with 7 bases aligning to TRBD2. Germline V gives CDR1 MNHNS, CDR2 SASEGT. The CDR3 has 13 residues. Trimming removed 2 bases from V and 7 bases from J; junction bases left unmatched: 4. The DNA for the CDR3 is TGTGCCAGCAGTGAATGGGGGGGACGGACCCAGTACTTC. Protein sequence: CASSEWGGRTQYF.

This chain connects TRBV7-9 to TRBJ1-2; the match to TRBD1 covers 7 bases. Germline trimming cut 7 bases from V and 7 bases from J; bases unmatched to any gene: 9. The CDR3 totals 13 residues. Looked up from germline, CDR1 is SEHNR and CDR2 is FQNEAQ (reference sequence). In DNA, the CDR3 is TGTGCCAGCAATCATTACAGGGGCGTTGGCTACACCTTC. Translation: CASNHYRGVGYTF.

The rearrangement links TRBV6-1 to TRBJ1-2; 7 nucleotides line up with TRBD1. This CDR3 spans 14 amino acids. The germline gives CDR1 MNHNS, CDR2 SASEGT. V lost 2 bases to trimming and J lost 7 bases; unmatched junction nucleotides: 7. CDR3 sequence reads: CASSEWLTGTGYTF. DNA for the CDR3: TGTGCCAGCAGTGAATGGTTGACAGGGACTGGCTACACCTTC.

This clone was observed once. The chain uses TRBV19 and TRBJ2-2; the D gene is possibly TRBD2 (5 bases). V was cut by 4 bases and J by 6 bases, with 15 bases left in between. Germline V gene lookup returns CDR1 LNHDA and CDR2 SQIVND (reference sequence). There are 15 residues in the CDR3. In nucleotides, the CDR3 is TGTGCCAGTAGTAGTTTCGGGGTCGTGTCCGGGGAGCTGTTTTTT. Protein: CASSSFGVVSGELFF.

In this sample, this clone turned up a few times. The CDR3 DNA reads TGTGCCAGCAGCAAAGTAGGTCCGGGACAGGGGGCCAATCAGCCCCAGCATTTT. Its translation: CASSKVGPGQGANQPQHF. The V call is TRBV21-1, the J call TRBJ1-5; the DNA was not compared with TRBD1, the D call given in the table. TRBV21-1 is shown as a pseudogene. The CDR3 consists of 18 residues.

The rearrangement joins TRBV9 to TRBJ1-3; possible D gene TRBD1, 5 bases. Trimming cost V 0 bases and J 1 base, with 11 bases left between them. The CDR3 runs to 16 residues. The germline CDR1 and CDR2 sequences are SGDLS and YYNGEE. The CDR3 sequence is CASSVATGDSGNTIYF. The CDR3 DNA follows: TGTGCCAGCAGCGTAGCTACAGGAGATTCTGGAAACACCATATATTTT. The full variable domain, with the rest looked up from reference TRBV9 and TRBJ1-3, is DSGVTQTPKHLITATGQRVTLRCSPRSGDLSVYWYQQSLDQGLQFLIQYYNGEERAKGNILERFSAQQFPDLHSELNLSSLELGDSALYFCASSVATGDSGNTIYFGEGSWLTVV.